This entry is about one T cell receptor beta chain. Germline V gene data show CDR1 as KGHDR and CDR2 as SFDVKD. The CDR3 spans 12 residues. V lost 8 bases to trimming and J lost 7 bases, with 13 bases between them. The data stem from a study of blood T cell repertoires in COVID-19. This table comes from immunoSEQ multiplex PCR, and its TCRdb copy is limited to in-frame clones, with some not included. This table has roughly 180,000 clones, 84% appearing once. The source is a middle-aged man who had recovered from COVID-19. This chain uses TRBV24-1 with TRBJ1-2; no firm D call. The specimen was peripheral blood. Written as DNA, the CDR3 is TGTGCCACCAATTCCCTTCGGGGTGGCTACACCTTC. Translating gives CATNSLRGGYTF.